The T cell receptor (beta chain) under discussion was sequenced for a study of cytomegalovirus exposure and HLA in healthy donors. Broader study findings: The study assumed roughly uniform donor sequencing depth for presence/absence analyses. Overall, approximately 150 TCR beta chains were annotated as cytomegalovirus-associated. Using the classifier, cytomegalovirus status was reportedly diagnosed with high specificity and sensitivity.

The PCR was carried out with 60 Vbeta primers and 13 Jbeta primers. Per the authors' pipeline: Later, some 79 million unique TCR beta chains were counted in an analysis, and 10 million to 12 million of them were shared. Only in-frame clones appear in the TCRdb table, and some are missing; sequencing was by immunoSEQ multiplex PCR. V and J calls and clone size are copied from that table; D and trimming were computed from the DNA. The table records roughly 200,000 clones, about four fifths of them present only once. This clone was seen a handful of times. The target antigen is unknown. This sequence originates from a man aged 40-49 years in good health and CMV-seropositive. Sequencing was carried out using PBMCs.

The chain's CDR3 is CSVEGQRNTEAFF. In nucleotides, the CDR3 is TGCAGCGTGGAGGGACAGAGGAACACTGAAGCTTTCTTT. The chain combines TRBV29-1 with TRBJ1-1, with TRBD1 identical over 7 bases. Losses at the gene ends were 6 bases for V and 1 base for J; bases not matched to a gene: 5. The CDR3 contains 13 residues. The germline gives CDR1 SQVTM, CDR2 ANQGSEA.